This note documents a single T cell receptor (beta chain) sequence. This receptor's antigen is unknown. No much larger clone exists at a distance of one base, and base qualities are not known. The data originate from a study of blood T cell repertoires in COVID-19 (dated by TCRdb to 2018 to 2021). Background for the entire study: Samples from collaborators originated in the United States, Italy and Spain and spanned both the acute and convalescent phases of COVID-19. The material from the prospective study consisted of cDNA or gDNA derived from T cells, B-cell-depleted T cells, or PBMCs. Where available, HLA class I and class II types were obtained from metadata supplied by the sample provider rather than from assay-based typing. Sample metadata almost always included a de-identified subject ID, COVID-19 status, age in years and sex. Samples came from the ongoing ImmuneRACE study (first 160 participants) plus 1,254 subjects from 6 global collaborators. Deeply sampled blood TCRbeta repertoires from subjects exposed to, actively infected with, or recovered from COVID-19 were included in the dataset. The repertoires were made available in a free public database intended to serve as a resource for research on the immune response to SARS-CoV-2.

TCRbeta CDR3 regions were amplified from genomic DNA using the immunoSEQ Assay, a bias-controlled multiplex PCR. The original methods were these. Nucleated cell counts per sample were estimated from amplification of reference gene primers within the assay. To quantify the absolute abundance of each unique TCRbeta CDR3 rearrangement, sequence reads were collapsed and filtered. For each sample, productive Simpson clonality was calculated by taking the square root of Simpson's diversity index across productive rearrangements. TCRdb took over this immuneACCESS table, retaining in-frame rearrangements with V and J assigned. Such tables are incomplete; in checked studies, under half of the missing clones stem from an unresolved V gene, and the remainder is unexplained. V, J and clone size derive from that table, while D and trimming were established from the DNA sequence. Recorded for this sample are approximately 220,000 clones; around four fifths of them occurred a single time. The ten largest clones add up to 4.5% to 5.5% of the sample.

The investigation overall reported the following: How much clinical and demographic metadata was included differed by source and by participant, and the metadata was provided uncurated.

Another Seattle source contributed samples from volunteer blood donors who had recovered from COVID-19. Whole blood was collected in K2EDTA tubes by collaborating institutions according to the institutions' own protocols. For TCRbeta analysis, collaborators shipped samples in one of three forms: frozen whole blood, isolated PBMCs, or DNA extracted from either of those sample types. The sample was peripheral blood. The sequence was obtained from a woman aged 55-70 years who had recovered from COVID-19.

CDR3 reads: CASSLASTDTQYF. In nucleotides, the sequence is TGTGCCAGCAGCTTAGCGAGCACAGATACGCAGTATTTT. The sequence joins TRBV5-4 to TRBJ2-3, with the identity of the D gene unclear. Relative to germline, V is 2 bases shorter and J is 0 bases shorter, with 4 bases between their ends. The germline V gene (reference sequence) gives CDR1 as SGHNT and CDR2 as YYREEE. Measured from the cysteine to the phenylalanine, the CDR3 is 13 residues long. Only CDR3 DNA remains: 39 bases, in frame from the first base.